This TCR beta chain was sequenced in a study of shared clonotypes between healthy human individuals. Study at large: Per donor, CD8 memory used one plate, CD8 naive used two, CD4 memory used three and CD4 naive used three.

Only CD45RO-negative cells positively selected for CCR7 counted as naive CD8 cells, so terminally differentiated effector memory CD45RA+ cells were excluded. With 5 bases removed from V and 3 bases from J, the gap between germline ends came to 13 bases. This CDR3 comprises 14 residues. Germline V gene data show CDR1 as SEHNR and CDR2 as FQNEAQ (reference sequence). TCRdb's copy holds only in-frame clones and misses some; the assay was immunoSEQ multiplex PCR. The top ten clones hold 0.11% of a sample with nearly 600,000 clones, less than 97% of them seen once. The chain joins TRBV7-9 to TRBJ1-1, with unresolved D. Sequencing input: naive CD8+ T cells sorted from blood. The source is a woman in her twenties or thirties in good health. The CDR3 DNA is TGTGCCAGCAGCCCTAGGGAGGTTGACACTGAAGCTTTCTTT. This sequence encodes CASSPREVDTEAFF.